A single sample is the source of the 14 T cell receptor beta chains below, sequenced in a study of T cells in Graves' hyperthyroidism and ophthalmopathy (dated by TCRdb to between 2018 and 2021). Library prep was done by multiplex PCR. TCRdb records Illumina HiSeq 2000 as the sequencer. Amplification of TCR beta CDR3 regions was carried out from RNA transcripts. For the first round of RT-PCR on the TCR CDR3, the HTBI primer set was used together with the Qiagen OneStep RT-PCR kit. The public reads were reanalyzed by TCRdb: fastp trimming at Q25, MiXCR alignment, in-frame beta chains only. Every distinct CDR3 protein forms one entry, paired with its most common genes and DNA. In this sample the table shows about 600,000 distinct CDR3 sequences, approximately 14% of which occur a single time. The ten largest make up over 6% of the sample. Material: blood. These receptor sequences come from a woman under 30 with Graves' ophthalmopathy.

At least ten counts were recorded for this clonotype. The chain recombines TRBV7-9 with TRBJ1-2, with 7 nucleotides matching TRBD1. This CDR3 comprises 15 residues. Germline V gene sequence: CDR1 SEHNR, CDR2 FQNEAQ (reference sequence). The V segment lost 5 bases and the J segment 7 bases; nucleotides outside the gene matches: 13. CDR3 in DNA: TGTGCCAGCAGCCTCGGACAGGATGATTATGGTGGCTACACCTTC. This codes for CASSLGQDDYGGYTF.

Ten or more counts support this clonotype. The rearrangement uses TRBV20-1 and TRBJ2-7; 8 positions match TRBD2. The CDR3 is made up of 15 amino acids. V was clipped by 0 bases and J by 1 base; unmatched bases: 5. CDR1 is DFQATT and CDR2 is SNEGSKA in the germline V gene (reference sequence). CDR3 protein: CSARDSSGISYEQYF. The CDR3 DNA reads TGCAGTGCTAGAGATAGTAGCGGGATTTCCTACGAGCAGTACTTC.

With regard to this clonotype: This may come from a read error, since a much larger clone is one base off. The genes are TRBV19 and TRBJ2-1; the match to TRBD1 covers 9 bases. In germline, CDR1 is LNHDA, CDR2 SQIVND (reference sequence). The CDR3 totals 14 residues. In DNA form, the CDR3 reads TGTGCCGGTAGTCGACAGGGGGGCTTCAATGAGCAGTTCTTC. Its translation is CAGSRQGGFNEQFF.

There are many counts of this clonotype. The chain uses TRBV6-1 and TRBJ2-1; D may be TRBD2 (5 bases). Germline CDR1 is MNHNS and CDR2 is SASEGT. V was pared by 3 bases and J by 7 bases, with 13 bases between. CDR3 length: 14 amino acids. The CDR3 nucleotides are TGTGCCAGCAGTGATCGACTACCCCAGAATGAGCAGTTCTTC. It is translated as CASSDRLPQNEQFF.

The V and J genes are TRBV19 and TRBJ1-1; no clear D gene. In germline, CDR1 is LNHDA, CDR2 SQIVND (reference sequence). Trimming left V 3 bases short and J 4 bases short, with 9 bases between. CDR3 length: 13 residues. For the CDR3, the DNA is TGTGCCAGTAGTATTTACAGCTCCACTGAAGCTTTCTTT. Translating it yields CASSIYSSTEAFF.

The sample holds many counts of this clonotype. The genes are TRBV20-1 and TRBJ2-5; perhaps TRBD2 as D (6 bases). The CDR3 is 15 residues long. The V gene's germline CDR1 is DFQATT and CDR2 SNEGSKA (reference sequence). The V end lost 3 bases, the J end lost 2 bases, and 16 bases lay between the germline ends. The CDR3 loop reads CSASGSPWGQETQYF. For the CDR3, the DNA is TGCAGTGCTAGCGGGAGCCCTTGGGGACAAGAGACCCAGTACTTC.

The CDR3 bases are TGTGCCAGCTCACCCCTCCTGGGGGGCTGGGCAGAGGGGACTAGTAGGTTCGAGCAGTACTTC. It encodes CASSPLLGGWAEGTSRFEQYF. The chain joins TRBV2 to TRBJ2-7; 8 bases align to TRBD2. The CDR3 sequence is 21 residues long. Germline V gene data show CDR1 as SNHLY and CDR2 as FYNNEI. V gave up 8 bases and J gave up 6 bases; unmatched junction bases: 33.

This clonotype was counted ten times or more. This chain links TRBV10-3 with TRBJ2-1, with a tentative D call TRBD1 (6 bases). Germline CDR1 reads ENHRY; CDR2 reads SYGVKD. The CDR3 runs 11 residues. V shed 5 bases and J shed 7 bases, with 6 bases lying between them. The CDR3 bases are TGTGCCATCAGTACAGGGAATGAGCAGTTCTTC. Translating gives CAISTGNEQFF.

The table lists this clonotype with a few counts. V is TRBV24-1 and J is TRBJ1-1; TRBD1 is a possible D gene (6 bases). The CDR3 length is 15 residues. The V gene lost 3 bases and the J gene lost 1 base, with 11 bases spanning the gap. Looked up from germline, CDR1 is KGHDR and CDR2 is SFDVKD. The CDR3 here is CATSDIPGQNTEAFF. The CDR3 DNA sequence: TGTGCCACCAGTGATATCCCGGGACAGAACACTGAAGCTTTCTTT.

This clonotype was observed at least ten times. The chain recombines TRBV11-2 with TRBJ2-7; TRBD1 agrees at 9 bases. V lost 1 base and J lost 2; bases outside the gene matches: 3. The CDR3 runs 15 residues. Per the germline V gene, CDR1 is SGHAT and CDR2 is FQNNGV. CDR3 nucleotide sequence: TGTGCCAGCAGCTTAGTGGGACAGGGAACCTACGAGCAGTACTTC. As protein: CASSLVGQGTYEQYF.

This clonotype was picked up many times. This chain joins TRBV20-1 and TRBJ2-5, with D uncertain. The CDR3 is 15 amino acids. CDR1 is DFQATT and CDR2 is SNEGSKA in the germline V gene (reference sequence). Trimming left V 4 bases short and J 6 bases short, with 21 bases between. The CDR3 coding sequence is TGCAGTGCTACCCTAGAGAGATCGATTAGGCAGACCCAGTACTTC. This translates into CSATLERSIRQTQYF.

The sample holds many counts of this clonotype. The chain couples TRBV29-1 to TRBJ2-7; unclear D gene. V was cut by 5 bases and J by 0 bases, with 17 bases left in between. Germline loops: CDR1 SQVTM, CDR2 ANQGSEA. This CDR3 region has 15 residues. CDR3 sequence reads: CSVRFGKGSSYEQYF. The CDR3 nucleotides are TGCAGCGTTCGGTTTGGTAAAGGCAGCTCCTACGAGCAGTACTTC.

This clonotype came up a few times. This sequence joins TRBV27 and TRBJ2-2, with D unclear. With 1 base removed from V and 6 bases from J, the gap between germline ends came to 9 bases. Germline CDR1 and CDR2: MNHEY and SMNVEV (reference sequence). The CDR3 totals 14 residues. CDR3 protein: CASSLWSAAGELFF. The CDR3 region has the DNA TGTGCCAGCAGTTTATGGAGTGCCGCCGGGGAGCTGTTTTTT.

This clonotype was observed many times. The chain links TRBV7-8 to TRBJ1-2, with a tentative D call TRBD1 (6 bases). Trimming shortened V by 1 base and J by 0 bases, and 9 bases separated the two germline ends. This CDR3 region has 15 residues. Germline CDR1 reads SGHVS; CDR2 reads FQNEAQ. DNA of the CDR3: TGTGCCAGCAGCTTAGAGGCAGGGGCTAACTATGGCTACACCTTC. This sequence encodes CASSLEAGANYGYTF.